The entry below gives a single TCR beta chain sequence along with its context. This sample was included in a study of T cells after yellow fever vaccination. Whole-study findings and limits: Abundant contaminating clonotypes from the bulk population could appear in FACS-sorted repertoires. Few clonotypes appeared in both CD4 and CD8 compartments. Secondary responses were weaker yet peaked faster, day 5 versus 15. A large majority of primary-vaccination clones showed up again after the booster (approximately 95% CD4, around 85% CD8).

TCRdb passed the 5' RACE reads through MiXCR, listing each CDR3 protein once. The sample holds just under 85,000 distinct CDR3 sequences, 10% to 15% seen once. The CDR3 length is 15 residues. The V and J ends lost 1 base and 1 base respectively, with 11 bases between them. The germline V gene has CDR1 MGHRA and CDR2 YSYEKL. The material sequenced was CD8+ T cells not binding an NS4B(214-222) dextramer, sorted from PBMCs, taken more than 20 days after the first yellow fever vaccination. V is TRBV4-1 and J is TRBJ2-7; D perhaps matches TRBD1 (6 bases). The origin of this receptor is a man between 18 and 29 years old who received the YFV17D yellow fever vaccine. CDR3 DNA sequence: TGCGCCAGCAGCCAAGGAAACAGGGCTTCCTACGAGCAGTACTTC. It specifies CASSQGNRASYEQYF.